Listed below are T cell receptor beta chains from one sample, sequenced in a study of blood T cell repertoires in COVID-19. Sequencing was performed with immunoSEQ multiplex PCR; in TCRdb, only in-frame clones are kept and a portion is missing. The sample lists some 77,000 clones, about four fifths occurring once. The material sequenced was peripheral blood. Receptors were obtained from a man in his 70s with acute or convalescent COVID-19. The CDR3 runs from the conserved cysteine through the conserved F or W. Each record gives: J gene, clone size, V gene, D gene, CDR3 protein, CDR3 DNA. D genes are given only for firm matches. Expanded clones get a size class; other rows say once, few or many, or leave the size out.

TRBJ1-4	-	TRBV7-8	-	CASTGQLNEKLFF	TGTGCCAGCACAGGACAGCTTAATGAAAAACTGTTTTTT
TRBJ2-1	-	TRBV4-3	TRBD1	CASSEHDRVNNEQFF	TGCGCCAGCAGTGAACACGACAGGGTCAACAATGAGCAGTTCTTC
TRBJ1-1	-	TRBV5-1	TRBD1	CASYPRGDSTNTEAFF	TGCGCCAGCTACCCCAGGGGGGACAGCACGAACACTGAAGCTTTCTTT
TRBJ1-6	-	TRBV5-1	-	CASSRREMVGSPLHF	TGCGCCAGCAGCAGAAGGGAGATGGTCGGTTCACCCCTCCACTTT
TRBJ2-6	once	TRBV10-3	TRBD1	CASRDRDVLTF	TGTGCCTCTCGGGACAGGGACGTCCTGACTTTC
TRBJ1-2	-	TRBV7-9	-	CASSLAATGGYGYTF	TGTGCCAGCAGCTTAGCGGCGACAGGCGGATATGGCTACACCTTC
TRBJ1-2	-	TRBV9	-	CASSPPGRGVYGYTF	TGTGCCAGCAGCCCCCCGGGGAGGGGCGTCTATGGCTACACCTTC
TRBJ1-1	-	TRBV5-6	TRBD1	CASSYGTGVTEAFF	TGTGCCAGCAGCTATGGGACAGGGGTGACTGAAGCTTTCTTT
TRBJ2-3	-	TRBV5-1	TRBD2	CASSLGASGSITDTQYF	TGCGCCAGCAGCTTGGGCGCTAGCGGGAGTATAACAGATACGCAGTATTTT
TRBJ1-5	few	TRBV6-2/TRBV6-3	TRBD1	CASSPGQGATQPQHF	TGTGCCAGCAGCCCCGGGCAGGGGGCTACTCAGCCCCAGCATTTT
TRBJ2-7	-	TRBV5-4	-	CASSLGRVSYEQYF	TGTGCCAGCAGCTTAGGGCGGGTTTCCTACGAGCAGTACTTC
TRBJ1-2	-	TRBV19	TRBD1	CASIDRGYGYTF	TGTGCCAGTATCGACAGGGGCTATGGCTACACCTTC
TRBJ2-1	-	TRBV6-2/TRBV6-3	TRBD2	CASSLEGLGNNEQFF	TGTGCCAGCAGTCTAGAGGGACTAGGAAACAATGAGCAGTTCTTC
TRBJ1-2	-	TRBV5-4	TRBD1	CASSLAGGAYGYTF	TGTGCCAGCAGCTTGGCAGGGGGCGCCTATGGCTACACCTTC
TRBJ2-1	-	TRBV30	TRBD2	CAWSVGSGRAVEQFF	TGTGCCTGGAGTGTGGGTAGCGGGAGGGCCGTTGAGCAGTTCTTC
TRBJ1-3	few	TRBV11-2	TRBD1	CASSLSWTGPSGNTIYF	TGTGCCAGCAGCCTCTCCTGGACAGGTCCCTCTGGAAACACCATATATTTT
TRBJ2-1	-	TRBV5-1	-	CASSLGGSSYNEQFF	TGCGCCAGCAGCTTGGGAGGGAGCTCCTACAATGAGCAGTTCTTC
TRBJ2-1	-	TRBV4-3	TRBD2	CASSPSGNNYNEQFF	TGCGCCAGCAGCCCTAGCGGGAACAACTACAATGAGCAGTTCTTC
TRBJ1-1	-	TRBV7-2	TRBD1	CASSLGQGWTEAFF	TGTGCCAGCAGCTTAGGACAGGGGTGGACTGAAGCTTTCTTT
TRBJ1-6	-	TRBV6-5	-	CASSQPGRYNSPLHF	TGTGCCAGCAGCCAACCAGGGAGGTACAATTCACCCCTCCACTTT
TRBJ1-5	-	TRBV6-5	TRBD1	CASSYYRGQPQHF	TGTGCCAGCAGTTACTACAGGGGCCAGCCCCAGCATTTT
TRBJ1-1	-	TRBV5-1	TRBD1	CASSLVGDSMNTEAFF	TGCGCCAGCAGCTTGGTAGGGGACAGCATGAACACTGAAGCTTTCTTT
TRBJ1-2	-	TRBV10-3	TRBD1	CAINAIADRAGTF	TGTGCCATCAACGCAATCGCCGACAGGGCCGGGACCTTC
TRBJ1-5	-	TRBV30	-	CAWSVGGDQPQHF	TGTGCCTGGAGTGTCGGCGGGGATCAGCCCCAGCATTTT
TRBJ2-1	-	TRBV11-3	TRBD2	CASSPGGRTYNEQFF	TGTGCCAGCAGCCCGGGAGGACGAACCTACAATGAGCAGTTCTTC
TRBJ2-7	-	TRBV5-6	TRBD2	CASSFSGRYEQYF	TGTGCCAGCAGCTTTAGCGGGAGATACGAGCAGTACTTC
TRBJ2-3	-	TRBV5-8	TRBD1	CASSEDRAADTQYF	TGTGCCAGCAGCGAGGACAGGGCTGCAGATACGCAGTATTTT